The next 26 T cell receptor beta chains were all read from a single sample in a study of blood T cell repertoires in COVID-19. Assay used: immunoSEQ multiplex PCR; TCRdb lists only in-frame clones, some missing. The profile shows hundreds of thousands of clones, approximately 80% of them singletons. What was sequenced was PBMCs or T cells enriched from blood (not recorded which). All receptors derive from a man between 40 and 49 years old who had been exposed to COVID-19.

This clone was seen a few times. CDR3 protein: CASSLRRGKETQYF. The CDR3 DNA follows: TGTGCCAGCAGCCTCCGGCGGGGTAAAGAGACCCAGTACTTC. This chain links TRBV3-1 (or the pseudogene TRBV3-2) with TRBJ2-5, with D possibly TRBD2 on 6 matching bases. The CDR3 is 14 amino acids. Germline assignment: CDR1 LGHDT and CDR2 YNNKEL (reference sequence). The V end lost 4 bases, the J end lost 3 bases, and 12 bases lay between the germline ends.

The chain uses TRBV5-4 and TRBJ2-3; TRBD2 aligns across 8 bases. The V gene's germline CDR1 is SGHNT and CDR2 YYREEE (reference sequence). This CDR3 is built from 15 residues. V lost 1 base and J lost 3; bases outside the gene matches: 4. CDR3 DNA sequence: TGTGCCAGCAGCTTGAAGGTAGCGGGAACAGATACGCAGTATTTT. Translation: CASSLKVAGTDTQYF.

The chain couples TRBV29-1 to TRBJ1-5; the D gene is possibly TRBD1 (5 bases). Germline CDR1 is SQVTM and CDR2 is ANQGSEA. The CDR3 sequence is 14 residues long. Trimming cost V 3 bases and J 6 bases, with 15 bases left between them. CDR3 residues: CSVDGMGPGQPQHF. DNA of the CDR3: TGCAGCGTTGACGGTATGGGGCCCGGTCAGCCCCAGCATTTT. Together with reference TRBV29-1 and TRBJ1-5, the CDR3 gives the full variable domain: SAVISQKPSRDICQRGTSLTIQCQVDSQVTMMFWYRQQPGQSLTLIATANQGSEATYESGFVIDKFPISRPNLTFSTLTVSNMSPEDSSIYLCSVDGMGPGQPQHFGDGTRLSIL.

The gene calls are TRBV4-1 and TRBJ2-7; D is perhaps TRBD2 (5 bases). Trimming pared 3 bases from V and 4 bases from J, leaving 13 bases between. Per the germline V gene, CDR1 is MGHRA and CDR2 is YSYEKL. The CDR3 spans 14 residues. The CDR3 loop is CASSHHGKPYEQYF. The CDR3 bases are TGCGCCAGCAGCCACCACGGGAAACCGTACGAGCAGTACTTC.

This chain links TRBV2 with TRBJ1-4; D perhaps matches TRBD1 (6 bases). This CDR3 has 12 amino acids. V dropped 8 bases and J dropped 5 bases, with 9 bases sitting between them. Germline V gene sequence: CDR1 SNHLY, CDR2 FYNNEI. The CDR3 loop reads CASYDRNEKLFF. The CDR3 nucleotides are TGTGCCAGCTACGACAGGAATGAAAAACTGTTTTTT.

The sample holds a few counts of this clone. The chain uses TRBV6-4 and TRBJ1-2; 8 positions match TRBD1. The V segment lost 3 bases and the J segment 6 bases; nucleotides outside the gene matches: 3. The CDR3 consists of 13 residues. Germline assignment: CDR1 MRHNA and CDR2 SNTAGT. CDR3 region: CASSETGEDGYTF. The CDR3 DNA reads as TGTGCCAGCAGTGAGACAGGGGAGGATGGCTACACCTTC.

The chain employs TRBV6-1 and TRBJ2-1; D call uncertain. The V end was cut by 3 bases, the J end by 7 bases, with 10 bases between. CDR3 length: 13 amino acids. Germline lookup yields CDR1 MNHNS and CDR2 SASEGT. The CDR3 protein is CASSDGVNNEQFF. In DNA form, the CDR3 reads TGTGCCAGCAGTGACGGAGTTAATAATGAGCAGTTCTTC.

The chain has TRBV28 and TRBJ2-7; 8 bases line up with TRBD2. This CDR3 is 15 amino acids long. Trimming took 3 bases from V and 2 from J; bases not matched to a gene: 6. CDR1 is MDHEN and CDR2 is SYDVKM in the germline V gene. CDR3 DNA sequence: TGTGCCAGCAGTTTCTTGAGCGGGAGCGCCTACGAGCAGTACTTC. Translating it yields CASSFLSGSAYEQYF. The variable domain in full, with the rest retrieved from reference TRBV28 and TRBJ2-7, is DVKVTQSSRYLVKRTGEKVFLECVQDMDHENMFWYRQDPGLGLRLIYFSYDVKMKEKGDIPEGYSVSREKKERFSLILESASTNQTSMYLCASSFLSGSAYEQYFGPGTRLTVT.

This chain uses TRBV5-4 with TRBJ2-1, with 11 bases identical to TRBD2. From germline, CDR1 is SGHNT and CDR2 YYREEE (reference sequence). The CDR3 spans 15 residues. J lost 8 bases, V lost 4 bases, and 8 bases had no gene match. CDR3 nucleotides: TGTGCCAGCAGCCTTAGCGGGAGGGCCCGTCATGAGCAGTTCTTC. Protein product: CASSLSGRARHEQFF.

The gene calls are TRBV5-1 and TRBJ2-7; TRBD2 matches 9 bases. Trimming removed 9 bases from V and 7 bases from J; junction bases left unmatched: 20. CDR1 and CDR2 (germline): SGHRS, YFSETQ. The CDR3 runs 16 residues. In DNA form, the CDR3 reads TGCGCCAACTCGGGACTAGCAACAGCCTCCCCTACGGAGCAGTACTTC. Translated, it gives CANSGLATASPTEQYF. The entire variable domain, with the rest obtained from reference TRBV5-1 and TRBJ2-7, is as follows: KAGVTQTPRYLIKTRGQQVTLSCSPISGHRSVSWYQQTPGQGLQFLFEYFSETQRNKGNFPGRFSGRQFSNSRSEMNVSTLELGDSALYLCANSGLATASPTEQYFGPGTRLTVT.

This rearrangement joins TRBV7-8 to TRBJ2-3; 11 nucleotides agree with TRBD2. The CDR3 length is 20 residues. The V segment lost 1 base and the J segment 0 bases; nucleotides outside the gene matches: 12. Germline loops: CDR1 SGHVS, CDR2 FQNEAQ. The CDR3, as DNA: TGTGCCAGCAGCTTAGACGGAGTAGCGGGAGGGCCGAAGAGCACAGATACGCAGTATTTT. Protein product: CASSLDGVAGGPKSTDTQYF.

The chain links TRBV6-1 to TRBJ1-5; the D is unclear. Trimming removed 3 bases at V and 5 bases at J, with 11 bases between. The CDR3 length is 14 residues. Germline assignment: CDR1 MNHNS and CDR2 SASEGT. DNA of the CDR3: TGTGCCAGCAGTGAGTGGGGAGGAGATCAGCCCCAGCATTTT. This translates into CASSEWGGDQPQHF.

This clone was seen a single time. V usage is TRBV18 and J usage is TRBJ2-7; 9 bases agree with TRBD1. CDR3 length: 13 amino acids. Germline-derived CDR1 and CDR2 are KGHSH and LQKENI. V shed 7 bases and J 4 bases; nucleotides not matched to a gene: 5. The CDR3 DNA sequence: TGTGCCAGCTGGCGGACAGGGGCATACGAGCAGTACTTC. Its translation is CASWRTGAYEQYF.

This chain's CDR3 is CASSWNTGDRNGYTF. The CDR3 region has the DNA TGTGCCAGTAGTTGGAATACAGGGGATCGTAATGGCTACACCTTC. The chain is built from TRBV19 and TRBJ1-2; 7 bases align to TRBD1. This CDR3 contains 15 residues. Per the germline V gene, CDR1 is LNHDA and CDR2 is SQIVND (reference sequence). V shed 5 bases and J 6 bases; nucleotides not matched to a gene: 12.

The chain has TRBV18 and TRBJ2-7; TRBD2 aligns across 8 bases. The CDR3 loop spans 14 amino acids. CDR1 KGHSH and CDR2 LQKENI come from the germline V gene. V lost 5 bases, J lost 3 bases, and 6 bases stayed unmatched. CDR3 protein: CASSGSGGNYEQYF. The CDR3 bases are TGTGCCAGCTCAGGGAGCGGGGGTAACTACGAGCAGTACTTC.

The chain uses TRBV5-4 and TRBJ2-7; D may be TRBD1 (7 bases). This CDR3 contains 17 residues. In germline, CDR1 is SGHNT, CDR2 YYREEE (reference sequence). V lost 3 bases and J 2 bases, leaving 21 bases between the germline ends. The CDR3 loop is CASSSLKIADRPYEQYF. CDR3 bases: TGTGCCAGCAGCTCCCTTAAGATAGCGGACAGGCCCTACGAGCAGTACTTC.

CDR3 bases: TGCGCCAGCAGCCTTGAGTTGCTTGGGGCCAACGTCCTGACTTTC. Its translation is CASSLELLGANVLTF. This chain connects TRBV4-1 to TRBJ2-6, with D unclear. This CDR3 contains 15 residues. The germline V gene encodes CDR1 MGHRA and CDR2 YSYEKL. V was shortened by 4 bases and J by 3 bases, with 10 bases between the two germline ends.

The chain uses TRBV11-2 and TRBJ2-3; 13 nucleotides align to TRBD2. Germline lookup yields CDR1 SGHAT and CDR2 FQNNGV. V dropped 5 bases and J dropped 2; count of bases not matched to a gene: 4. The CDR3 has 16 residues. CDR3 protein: CASSLGTSGITDTQYF. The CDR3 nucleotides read TGTGCCAGCAGCCTTGGGACTAGCGGGATCACAGATACGCAGTATTTT. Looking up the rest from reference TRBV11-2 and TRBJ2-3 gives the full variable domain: EAGVAQSPRYKIIEKRQSVAFWCNPISGHATLYWYQQILGQGPKLLIQFQNNGVVDDSQLPKDRFSAERLKGVDSTLKIQPAKLEDSAVYLCASSLGTSGITDTQYFGPGTRLTVL.

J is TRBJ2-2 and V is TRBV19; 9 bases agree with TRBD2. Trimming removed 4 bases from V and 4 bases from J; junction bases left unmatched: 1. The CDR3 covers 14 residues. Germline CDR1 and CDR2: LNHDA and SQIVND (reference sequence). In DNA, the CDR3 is TGTGCCAGTAGTAGGACTAGCGCCACCGGGGAGCTGTTTTTT. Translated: CASSRTSATGELFF.

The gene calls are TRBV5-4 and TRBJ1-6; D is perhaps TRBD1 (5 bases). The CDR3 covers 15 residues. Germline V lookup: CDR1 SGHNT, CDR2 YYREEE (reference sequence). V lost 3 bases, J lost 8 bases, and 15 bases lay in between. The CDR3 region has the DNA TGTGCCAGCAGCTCGAAGCGGGACGGTTATTCACCCCTCCACTTT. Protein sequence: CASSSKRDGYSPLHF.

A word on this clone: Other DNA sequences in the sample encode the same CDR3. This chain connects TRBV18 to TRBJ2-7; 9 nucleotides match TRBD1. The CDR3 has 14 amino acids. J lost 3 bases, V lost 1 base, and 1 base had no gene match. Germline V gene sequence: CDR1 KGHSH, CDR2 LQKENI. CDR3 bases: TGTGCCAGCTCACCACGACAGGGGGTCTACGAGCAGTACTTC. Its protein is CASSPRQGVYEQYF. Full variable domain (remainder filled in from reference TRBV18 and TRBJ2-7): NAGVMQNPRHLVRRRGQEARLRCSPMKGHSHVYWYRQLPEEGLKFMVYLQKENIIDESGMPKERFSAEFPKEGPSILRIQQVVRGDSAAYFCASSPRQGVYEQYFGPGTRLTVT.

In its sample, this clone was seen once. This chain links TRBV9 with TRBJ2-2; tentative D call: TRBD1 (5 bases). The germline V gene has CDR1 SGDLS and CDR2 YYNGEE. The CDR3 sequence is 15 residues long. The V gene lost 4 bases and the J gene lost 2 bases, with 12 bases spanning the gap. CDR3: CASSPDTSNTGELFF. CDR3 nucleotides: TGTGCCAGCAGCCCGGACACGTCAAACACCGGGGAGCTGTTTTTT.

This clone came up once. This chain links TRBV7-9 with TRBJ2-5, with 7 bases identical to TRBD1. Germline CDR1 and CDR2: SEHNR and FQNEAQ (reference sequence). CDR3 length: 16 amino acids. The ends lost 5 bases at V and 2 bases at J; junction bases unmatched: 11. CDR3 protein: CASSTPTGWAQETQYF. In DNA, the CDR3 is TGTGCCAGCAGCACACCGACAGGGTGGGCACAAGAGACCCAGTACTTC.

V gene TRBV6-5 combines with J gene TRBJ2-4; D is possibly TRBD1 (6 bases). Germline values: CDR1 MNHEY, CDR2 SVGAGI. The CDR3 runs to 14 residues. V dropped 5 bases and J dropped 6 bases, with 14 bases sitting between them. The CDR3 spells CASSRTGSANIQYF. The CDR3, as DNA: TGTGCCAGCAGTCGCACAGGGTCCGCAAACATTCAGTACTTC.

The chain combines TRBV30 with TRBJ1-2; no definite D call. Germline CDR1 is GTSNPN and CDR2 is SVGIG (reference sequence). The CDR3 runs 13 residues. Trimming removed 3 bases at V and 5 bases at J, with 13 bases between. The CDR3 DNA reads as TGTGCCTGGAGATTATCAGGCGGGTATGGCTACACCTTC. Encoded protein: CAWRLSGGYGYTF.

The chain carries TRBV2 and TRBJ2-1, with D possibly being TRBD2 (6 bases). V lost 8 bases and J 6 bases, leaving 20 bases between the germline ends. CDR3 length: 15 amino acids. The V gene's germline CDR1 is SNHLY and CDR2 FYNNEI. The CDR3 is CASQPREMAVNEQFF. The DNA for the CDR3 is TGTGCCAGCCAACCCCGGGAGATGGCGGTCAATGAGCAGTTCTTC.